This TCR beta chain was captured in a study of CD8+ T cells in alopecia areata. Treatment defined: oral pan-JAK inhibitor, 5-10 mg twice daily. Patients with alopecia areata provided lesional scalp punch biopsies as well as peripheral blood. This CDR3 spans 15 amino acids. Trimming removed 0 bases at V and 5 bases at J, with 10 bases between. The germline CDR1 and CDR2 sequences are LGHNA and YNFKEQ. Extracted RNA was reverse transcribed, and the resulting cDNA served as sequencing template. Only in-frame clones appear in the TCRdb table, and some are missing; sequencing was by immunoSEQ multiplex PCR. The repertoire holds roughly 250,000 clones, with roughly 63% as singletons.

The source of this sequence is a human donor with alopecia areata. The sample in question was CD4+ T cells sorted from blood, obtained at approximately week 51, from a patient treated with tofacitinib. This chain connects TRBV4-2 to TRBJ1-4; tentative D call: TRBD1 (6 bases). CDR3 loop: CASSQDWGANEKLFF. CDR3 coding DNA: TGTGCCAGCAGCCAAGATTGGGGGGCAAATGAAAAACTGTTTTTT.